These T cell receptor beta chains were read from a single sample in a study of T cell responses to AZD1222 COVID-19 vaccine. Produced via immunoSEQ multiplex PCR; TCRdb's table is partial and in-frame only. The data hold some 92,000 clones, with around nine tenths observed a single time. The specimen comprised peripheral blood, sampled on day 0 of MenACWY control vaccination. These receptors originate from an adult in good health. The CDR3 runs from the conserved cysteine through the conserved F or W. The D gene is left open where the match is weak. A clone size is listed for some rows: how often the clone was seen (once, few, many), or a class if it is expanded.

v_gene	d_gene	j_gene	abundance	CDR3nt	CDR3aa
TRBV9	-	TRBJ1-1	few	TGTGCCAGCAGCCTGACGGGGAACACTGAAGCTTTCTTT	CASSLTGNTEAFF
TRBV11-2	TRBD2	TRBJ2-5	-	TGTGCCAGCAGCTTAAACCCCCCCGGGGGGTTTGAGACCCAGTACTTC	CASSLNPPGGFETQYF
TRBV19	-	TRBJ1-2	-	TGTGCCAGTAGTATTAAGGTGGGGACGGGTGCTGGCTACACCTTC	CASSIKVGTGAGYTF
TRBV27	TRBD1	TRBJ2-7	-	TGTGCCAGCAGTTTATCCCTATTCGACAGGGGCGAGCAGTACTTC	CASSLSLFDRGEQYF
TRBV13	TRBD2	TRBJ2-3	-	TGTGCCAGCAGCTTTGAGTCGGCGGGAGTCCCAGATACGCAGTATTTT	CASSFESAGVPDTQYF
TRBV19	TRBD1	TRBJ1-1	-	TGTGCCAGTAGGGACCCACAGGGGGGGACTGAAGCTTTCTTT	CASRDPQGGTEAFF
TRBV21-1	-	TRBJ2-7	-	TGTGCCAGCAGCGAACCGGGACAGGGCCTTAGATACGAGCAGTACTTC	CASSEPGQGLRYEQYF
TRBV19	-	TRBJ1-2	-	TGTGCCAGTAGATTTGACTATGGCTACACCTTC	CASRFDYGYTF
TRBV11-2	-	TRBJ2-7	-	TGTGCCAGCAGCTTCGGGCGGCCAACGGGGGAGCAGTACTTC	CASSFGRPTGEQYF
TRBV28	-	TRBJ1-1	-	TGTGGGGCCGGGAGATACACTGAAGCTTTCTTT	CGAGRYTEAFF
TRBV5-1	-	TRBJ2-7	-	TGCGCCAGCAGCTTCGAGACTAGTGGGTACGAGCAGTACTTC	CASSFETSGYEQYF
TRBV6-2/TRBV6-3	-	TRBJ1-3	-	TGTGCCAGCAGTTCCGGTCAGGCCCCCTGGAGCTCTGGAAACACCATATATTTT	CASSSGQAPWSSGNTIYF
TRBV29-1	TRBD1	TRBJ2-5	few	TGCAGCGTTGGACACGGGACAGTCCGACAAGAGACCCAGTACTTC	CSVGHGTVRQETQYF
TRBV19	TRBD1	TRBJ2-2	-	TGTGCCAGTAGGGGGACAGGGGGGATACCCACCGGGGAGCTGTTTTTT	CASRGTGGIPTGELFF
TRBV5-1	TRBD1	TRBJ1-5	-	TGCGCCAGCAGCCTTGGACAGGGGGCTGGTCAGCCCCAGCATTTT	CASSLGQGAGQPQHF
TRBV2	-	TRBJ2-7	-	TGTGCCAGCAGTGCGGCTCAGAGCTACGAGCAGTACTTC	CASSAAQSYEQYF
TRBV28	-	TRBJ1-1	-	TGTGCCAGCAGTTTAGGATGGGACGGAAACACTGAAGCTTTCTTT	CASSLGWDGNTEAFF
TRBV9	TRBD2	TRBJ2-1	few	TGTGCCAGCAGCGGAGTAAGCGGACTAGCGGGCCCTAATGAGCAGTTCTTC	CASSGVSGLAGPNEQFF
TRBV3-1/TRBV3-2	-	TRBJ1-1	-	TGTGCCAGCAGCCTGGACGGTGGAAACTACGAAGCTTTCTTT	CASSLDGGNYEAFF
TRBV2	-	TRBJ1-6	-	TGTGCCAGCAGTGAAGTGTCTTCGCCCCTCCACTTT	CASSEVSSPLHF
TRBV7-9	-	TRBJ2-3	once	TGTGCCAGCAGCCTCCAGCAGGGTGGCACAGATACGCAGTATTTT	CASSLQQGGTDTQYF
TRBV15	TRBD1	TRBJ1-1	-	TGTGCCACCAGTAGGACAGGGAACACTGAAGCTTTCTTT	CATSRTGNTEAFF
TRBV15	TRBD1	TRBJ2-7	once	TGTGCCACCAGCAGATCCCCTGTCGGGACAGGAACAACCTACGAGCAGTACTTC	CATSRSPVGTGTTYEQYF
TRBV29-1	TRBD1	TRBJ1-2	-	TGCAGCGTGAAGGGGGCGTTGGGCTACACCTTC	CSVKGALGYTF
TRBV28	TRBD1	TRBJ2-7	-	TGTGCCAGCATCCCCCGGACAGGGCCGTCCTACGAGCAGTACTTC	CASIPRTGPSYEQYF
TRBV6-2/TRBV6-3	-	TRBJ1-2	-	TGTGCCAGCAGCTGGGACGCTAACTATGGCTACACCTTC	CASSWDANYGYTF
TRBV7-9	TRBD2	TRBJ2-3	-	TGTGCCAGCAGCATCACTAGCGGGAGACCCTACACAGATACGCAGTATTTT	CASSITSGRPYTDTQYF
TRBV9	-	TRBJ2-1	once	TGTGCCAGCAGCGGACCACAGGGATCCTACAATGAGCAGTTCTTC	CASSGPQGSYNEQFF
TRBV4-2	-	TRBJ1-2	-	TGTGCCAGCAGCCAAGATAGGAGGGATGGCTACACCTTC	CASSQDRRDGYTF
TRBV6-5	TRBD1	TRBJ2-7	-	TGTGCCAGCAGCCATACAGGGGCCTACGAGCAGTACTTC	CASSHTGAYEQYF
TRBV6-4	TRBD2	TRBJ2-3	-	TGTGCCAGCAGTTATAGCGGGGGGATCACAGATACGCAGTATTTT	CASSYSGGITDTQYF
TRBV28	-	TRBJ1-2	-	TGTGCCAGCGGATTTAGGTGGAATGGCTACACCTTC	CASGFRWNGYTF
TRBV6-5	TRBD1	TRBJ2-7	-	TGTGCCAGCCGGGACAGGATCTTCGAGCAGTACTTC	CASRDRIFEQYF
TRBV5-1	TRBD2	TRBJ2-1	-	TGCGCCAGCAGCTTCCGACTAGCCTTCAATGAGCAGTTCTTC	CASSFRLAFNEQFF
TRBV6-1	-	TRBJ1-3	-	TGTGCCAGCAGTGAAGCAACGGCAGCTGGAAACACCATATATTTT	CASSEATAAGNTIYF
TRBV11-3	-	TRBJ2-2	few	TGTGCCAGCAGCTTAGGCTTGGGGAACACCGGGGAGCTGTTTTTT	CASSLGLGNTGELFF
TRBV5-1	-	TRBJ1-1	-	TGCGCCAGCAGCTTGACCACAGGCCTAATGAACACTGAAGCTTTCTTT	CASSLTTGLMNTEAFF
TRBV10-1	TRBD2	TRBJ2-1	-	TGCGCCAGTTGGGCGGGAGGGCCGAATGAGCAGTTCTTC	CASWAGGPNEQFF
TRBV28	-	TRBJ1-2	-	TGTGCCAGCAGTTTAAAGGGCCAGGGCACTAACTATGGCTACACCTTC	CASSLKGQGTNYGYTF
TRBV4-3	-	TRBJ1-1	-	TGCGCCAGCAGCCCAGGCGGGAACACTGAAGCTTTCTTT	CASSPGGNTEAFF
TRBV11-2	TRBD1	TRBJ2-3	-	TGTGCCAGCAGCTCGCCCGAAATGACAGGGCTGACAGATACGCAGTATTTT	CASSSPEMTGLTDTQYF
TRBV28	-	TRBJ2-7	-	TGTGCCAGCAGTGTCTCAGGGTTCGGCGAGCAGTACTTC	CASSVSGFGEQYF
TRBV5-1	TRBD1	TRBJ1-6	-	TGCGCCAGCAGCCCGCCGGGACAGGGAAATTCACCCCTCCACTTT	CASSPPGQGNSPLHF
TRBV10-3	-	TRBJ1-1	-	TGTGCCATCAGTGAGGGGGGGCAGGACACTGAAGCTTTCTTT	CAISEGGQDTEAFF
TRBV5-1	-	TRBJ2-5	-	TGCGCCAGCTCCCGGGCCCGGGGGTTCCAAGAGACCCAGTACTTC	CASSRARGFQETQYF
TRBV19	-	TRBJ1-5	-	TGTGCCAGTAACCATCAGGGGCCTGCGGGGCAGCCCCAGCATTTT	CASNHQGPAGQPQHF
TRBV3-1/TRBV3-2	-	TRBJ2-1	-	TGTGCCAGCAGCGGTATTAGCTCCTACAATGAGCAGTTCTTC	CASSGISSYNEQFF
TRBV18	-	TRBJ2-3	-	TGTGCCAGCTCACAACTCTTGGATACGCAGTATTTT	CASSQLLDTQYF